The 10 T cell receptor beta chains below all came from one sample that was sequenced in a study of blood T cells in healthy people across ages. With a J-beta primer mix and a sample-barcoded 5' primer, a second PCR ran 7 to 11 cycles. Via MiXCR, TCRdb re-called the 5' RACE reads, giving one row per CDR3 protein. The sample includes around 820,000 distinct CDR3 sequences, around 25% seen only once; the top ten take 3% to 4.5%. This sample also belongs to another study, concerning T cells of mothers and their children.

Sequencing was done on a sample of blood. The receptors shown here come from a boy aged 5-17 years in good health.

This clonotype was picked up a small number of times. This chain joins TRBV6-2 or TRBV6-3 and TRBJ1-2; 7 positions agree with TRBD1. The germline V gene has CDR1 MNHEY and CDR2 SVGEGT. The CDR3 runs to 15 residues. With 2 bases clipped from V and 5 bases from J, the junction kept 8 bases outside the gene matches. In DNA form, the CDR3 reads TGTGCCAGCAGTTACCCAACCGGGACAGATTATGGCTACACCTTC. Translated, it gives CASSYPTGTDYGYTF.

A few counts support this clonotype. The chain has TRBV20-1 and TRBJ1-1, with no clear D. The V and J ends lost 5 bases and 4 bases respectively, with 14 bases between them. The CDR3 length is 13 residues. Germline V gene lookup returns CDR1 DFQATT and CDR2 SNEGSKA (reference sequence). The DNA for the CDR3 is TGCAGTGCTTTTGTACCGGTTGGCACTGAAGCTTTCTTT. It specifies CSAFVPVGTEAFF.

In its sample, this clonotype was seen a few times. The chain links TRBV19 to TRBJ2-5, with a tentative D call TRBD1 (5 bases). The last part of the DNA fits TRBJ2-7 better; the J call may be wrong. The germline CDR1 and CDR2 sequences are LNHDA and SQIVND (reference sequence). This CDR3 spans 15 amino acids. The CDR3 reads CASSIGFLRDYEQYF. CDR3 DNA sequence: TGTGCCAGTAGTATAGGGTTCCTCAGGGACTACGAGCAGTACTTC.

This clonotype was recorded a few times. The chain joins TRBV11-1 to TRBJ2-5, with 11 nucleotides matching TRBD1. Germline V gene sequence: CDR1 SGHAT, CDR2 FQDESV (reference sequence). The CDR3 spans 15 residues. The V gene end was trimmed by 8 bases and the J gene end by 5 bases; junction bases not matched to a gene: 10. The CDR3 protein is CASGPRTGGKETQYF. The CDR3 DNA reads as TGTGCCAGCGGCCCGAGGACAGGGGGCAAGGAGACCCAGTACTTC.

There are a few counts of this clonotype. The chain employs TRBV9 and TRBJ2-3; tentative D call: TRBD2 (6 bases). This CDR3 has 15 residues. Trimming removed 0 bases at V and 11 bases at J, with 19 bases between. In germline, CDR1 is SGDLS, CDR2 YYNGEE. CDR3: CASSVGISGTDEQYF. CDR3 in DNA: TGTGCCAGCAGCGTAGGAATTAGCGGCACAGATGAGCAGTATTTT.

The rearrangement links TRBV30 to TRBJ1-4; D ambiguous. This CDR3 is built from 14 residues. Trimming took off 3 bases at V and 4 bases at J, with 12 bases between the two ends. CDR1 is GTSNPN, CDR2 SVGIG, per germline (reference sequence). The CDR3 DNA reads TGTGCCTGGAGCCTGGACGGATTTAATGAAAAACTGTTTTTT. This encodes CAWSLDGFNEKLFF.

The chain links TRBV4-1 to TRBJ2-5; the D gene is possibly TRBD1 (6 bases). The germline CDR1 and CDR2 sequences are MGHRA and YSYEKL. Trimming shortened V by 4 bases and J by 7 bases, and 16 bases separated the two germline ends. The CDR3 sequence is 14 residues long. CDR3 residues: CASSPRRGSGTQYF. The CDR3 nucleotides are TGCGCCAGCAGCCCGAGAAGGGGGTCTGGGACCCAGTACTTC.

The CDR3 here is CATSRDFGGTSSNEQFF. The CDR3 coding sequence is TGTGCCACCAGCAGAGATTTTGGCGGGACCTCTTCCAATGAGCAGTTCTTC. The chain combines TRBV15 with TRBJ2-1; D perhaps matches TRBD2 (6 bases). Trimming left V 0 bases short and J 6 bases short, with 18 bases between. CDR3 size: 17 residues. The V gene's germline CDR1 is LNHNV and CDR2 YYDKDF (reference sequence).

The chain couples TRBV28 to TRBJ2-3, with D unclear. V was shortened by 4 bases and J by 0 bases, with 20 bases between the two germline ends. From germline, CDR1 is MDHEN and CDR2 SYDVKM. CDR3 length equals 18 residues. In DNA, the CDR3 is TGTGCCAGCAGTTCCCGATTTCCCGATCTGACTAGCACAGATACGCAGTATTTT. This encodes CASSSRFPDLTSTDTQYF.

This clonotype has ten or more counts. This rearrangement joins TRBV5-1 to TRBJ2-3; TRBD1 aligns across 9 bases. Germline V gene data show CDR1 as SGHRS and CDR2 as YFSETQ. The length of the CDR3 is 14 residues. Trimming at V came to 1 base and at J to 6 bases, leaving 3 bases not matched to a gene. The CDR3 DNA sequence: TGCGCCAGCAGCTTGCGGGACAGGGCGGATACGCAGTATTTT. As protein: CASSLRDRADTQYF.